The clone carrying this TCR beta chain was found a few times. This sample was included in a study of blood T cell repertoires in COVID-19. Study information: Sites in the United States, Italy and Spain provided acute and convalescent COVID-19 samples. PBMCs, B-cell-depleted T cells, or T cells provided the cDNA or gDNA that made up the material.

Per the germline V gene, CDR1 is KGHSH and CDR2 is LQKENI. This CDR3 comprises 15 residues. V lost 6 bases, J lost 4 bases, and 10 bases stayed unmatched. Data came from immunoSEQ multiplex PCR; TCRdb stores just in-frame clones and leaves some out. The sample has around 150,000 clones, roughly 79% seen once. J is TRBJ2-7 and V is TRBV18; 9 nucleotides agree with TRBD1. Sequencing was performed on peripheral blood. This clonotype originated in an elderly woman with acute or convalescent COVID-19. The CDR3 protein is CASSRSGTGTYEQYF. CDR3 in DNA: TGTGCCAGCTCTCGCTCCGGGACAGGGACGTACGAGCAGTACTTC.